This T cell receptor beta chain was obtained from a study of T-cell memory formation after mild COVID-19. Germline V gene sequence: CDR1 SGHRS, CDR2 YFSETQ. The CDR3 runs 14 residues. The V end lost 3 bases, the J end lost 4 bases, and 13 bases lay between the germline ends. Study results and limitations: Chiefly within CM and EM were the contracting CD4+ clones; CD8+ ones were within EMRA.

For this clonotype: Its antigen is as yet unknown.

TCRdb called the 5' RACE reads again in MiXCR, with one record for every CDR3 protein. The data contain approximately 260,000 distinct CDR3 sequences, roughly 18% of them singletons. J is TRBJ2-5 and V is TRBV5-1; no reliable D call. This clonotype was obtained from a man aged 18 to 29 who had mild COVID-19 (a few samples of this study predate the infection). Cell type and time point are not known. Material for sequencing was PBMCs or a T cell subset sorted from them (not recorded which). The CDR3 coding sequence is TGCGCCAGCAGCTCCCCGAGGACGGGAGAGACCCAGTACTTC. Translation: CASSSPRTGETQYF.